This is a list of T cell receptor beta chains from one sample in a study of T cell responses to AZD1222 COVID-19 vaccine. Produced via immunoSEQ multiplex PCR; TCRdb's table is partial and in-frame only. Altogether approximately 150,000 clones are present, around 90% being singletons, with the ten largest covering roughly 2.5%. This specimen was peripheral blood, taken on day 0 of AZD1222 vaccination. All receptors come from an adult in good health. Both conserved end residues are part of each CDR3. A D gene is named only where the DNA matches it firmly. Not all rows give a size; the values are once, few, many and, for expanded clones, a class.

abundance	d_gene	v_gene	j_gene	CDR3nt	CDR3aa
.	.	TRBV19	TRBJ2-1	TGTGCCAGTAGTATAGAGGGCACCATGGGTGAGCAGTTCTTC	CASSIEGTMGEQFF
few	TRBD2	TRBV7-2	TRBJ2-7	TGTGCCAGCAGCAAGACTAGCGGGAGGGGAAGCTCCTACGAGCAGTACTTC	CASSKTSGRGSSYEQYF
.	TRBD1	TRBV15	TRBJ1-6	TGTGCCACCAGCAGGGGACAGCTCTTAAATTCACCCCTCCACTTT	CATSRGQLLNSPLHF
.	TRBD2	TRBV6-5	TRBJ2-2	TGTGCCAGCAGTTCACCTAGCGGGTCGAACACCGGGGAGCTGTTTTTT	CASSSPSGSNTGELFF
.	.	TRBV5-1	TRBJ1-5	TGCGCCAGCAGCTTGTCGGGGAGGGATCAGCCCCAGCATTTT	CASSLSGRDQPQHF
.	.	TRBV7-9	TRBJ1-1	TGTGCCAGCAGCTTATTTGGGGCGGACACTGAAGCTTTCTTT	CASSLFGADTEAFF
.	.	TRBV10-2	TRBJ1-1	TGCGCCAGCAGTGAGCAGGCGGGAAACACTGAAGCTTTCTTT	CASSEQAGNTEAFF
.	.	TRBV5-6	TRBJ2-5	TGTGCCAGCAGCTTATCCGGGACCCCGGAGACCCAGTACTTC	CASSLSGTPETQYF
.	.	TRBV18	TRBJ1-2	TGTGCCAGCTCACCTACCAACCAAGAAAAGAACTATGGCTACACCTTC	CASSPTNQEKNYGYTF
.	TRBD1	TRBV24-1	TRBJ1-1	TGTGCCACCAGTGATTCCGGACAGGCCGAACGGGCTTTCTTT	CATSDSGQAERAFF
.	.	TRBV28	TRBJ1-2	TGTGCCAGCCAGACAGCCTCCTTTAACTATGGCTACACCTTC	CASQTASFNYGYTF
.	.	TRBV6-5	TRBJ1-1	TGTGCCAGCAACCCGGGGTTGGGCACTGAAGCTTTCTTT	CASNPGLGTEAFF
.	TRBD2	TRBV6-5	TRBJ2-7	TGTGCCAGCAGCCTCTCTACCGGGGGGGGGCAGTACTTC	CASSLSTGGGQYF
.	.	TRBV6-5	TRBJ1-2	TGTGCCAGCAGTTACTCGGGCGCCGCTAACTATGGCTACACCTTC	CASSYSGAANYGYTF
.	.	TRBV5-6	TRBJ2-3	TGTGCCAGCAGCTTGCCCGGTAGCACAGATACGCAGTATTTT	CASSLPGSTDTQYF
.	TRBD2	TRBV5-1	TRBJ2-4	TGCGCCAGCAGCTCCCACAGCGAGAGCGGGAGAAGAAACATTCAGTACTTC	CASSSHSESGRRNIQYF
.	.	TRBV19	TRBJ2-2	TGTGCCAGTAGTGGTGGTCCCGTAGCGAACACCGGGGAGCTGTTTTTT	CASSGGPVANTGELFF
few	TRBD1	TRBV19	TRBJ1-2	TGTGCCAGTAGTATCGGGACAGGGATATATGGCTACACCTTC	CASSIGTGIYGYTF
.	.	TRBV7-9	TRBJ2-3	TGTGCCAGCAGCCTCGGGGCGCAGTATTTT	CASSLGAQYF
once	TRBD2	TRBV11-3	TRBJ2-2	TGTGCCAGCAGCCCCCGGGAGGCCGGGACCGGGGAGCTGTTTTTT	CASSPREAGTGELFF
.	.	TRBV28	TRBJ1-6	TGTGCCAGCAGTTTCTTCGGCTATAATTCACCCCTCCACTTT	CASSFFGYNSPLHF
once	TRBD2	TRBV19	TRBJ2-7	TGTGCCAGTAGTATACGGACTAGCGGAGCCTACGAGCAGTACTTC	CASSIRTSGAYEQYF
.	.	TRBV27	TRBJ1-2	TGTGCCAGCAGTAGGCTGGAGTTGGGGTATGGCTACACCTTC	CASSRLELGYGYTF
.	TRBD1	TRBV13	TRBJ1-1	TGTGCCAGCAGCCCACGCGGACAGGGCCGGACTGAAGCTTTCTTT	CASSPRGQGRTEAFF
.	TRBD1	TRBV6-5	TRBJ1-4	TGTGCCAGCGAAACAGGGGCGAATGAAAAACTGTTTTTT	CASETGANEKLFF
.	TRBD1	TRBV3-1/TRBV3-2	TRBJ1-1	TGTGCCAGCAGCTCCTCTGACAGGGACGGTGAAGCTTTCTTT	CASSSSDRDGEAFF
.	.	TRBV6-5	TRBJ1-1	TGTGCCAGCAGTTACTCCGGCCCTAAGAACACTGAAGCTTTCTTT	CASSYSGPKNTEAFF
.	.	TRBV21-1	TRBJ2-7	TGTGCCAGCAGGGCAAAGTACTTC	CASRAKYF
.	.	TRBV30	TRBJ1-5	TGTGCCTGGAGCGCGACCCAGGGGTGGTATTCATCGGGCAATCAGCCCCAGCATTTT	CAWSATQGWYSSGNQPQHF
.	.	TRBV7-9	TRBJ2-2	TGTGCCAGCAGCTTAGTGACTACCGGGGAGCTGTTTTTT	CASSLVTTGELFF
.	.	TRBV5-1	TRBJ2-2	TGCGCCAGCAGCTTGATCGCCCTTAGAGGGGGAACCGGGGAGCTGTTTTTT	CASSLIALRGGTGELFF
.	.	TRBV29-1	TRBJ2-7	TGCAGCGTTGAATCAGGTTACGAGCAGTACTTC	CSVESGYEQYF
.	.	TRBV30	TRBJ2-7	TGTGCCTGGACCGACGGATGGGGAAGCGAGCAGTACTTC	CAWTDGWGSEQYF
.	TRBD1	TRBV11-1	TRBJ2-7	TGTGCCAGCAGCTTGGGGGACAGGGTATCCGAGCAGTACTTC	CASSLGDRVSEQYF
.	TRBD1	TRBV7-9	TRBJ1-6	TGTGCCAGCAGCTTAGCGGGACAGGGACCCCTCCACTTT	CASSLAGQGPLHF
.	.	TRBV6-5	TRBJ1-1	TGTGCCAGCTCCCCTCATTGGATGGCCCTTGGAGCTTTCTTT	CASSPHWMALGAFF
.	.	TRBV30	TRBJ1-2	TGTGCCTGGAGTGTAAGGGCCTATGGCTACACCTTC	CAWSVRAYGYTF
.	.	TRBV6-5	TRBJ1-5	TGTGCCAGCAGCCAGGCGGGAAGCAATCAGCCCCAGCATTTT	CASSQAGSNQPQHF
.	.	TRBV2	TRBJ1-5	TGTGCCAGCGTGGCCAATGGGGGTAGCAATCAGCCCCAGCATTTT	CASVANGGSNQPQHF
.	.	TRBV7-3	TRBJ1-6	TGTGCCAGCAGCTTAACCCCGGCTAACGGTTCACCCCTCCACTTT	CASSLTPANGSPLHF
.	.	TRBV7-2	TRBJ1-2	TGTGCCAGCAGCTTTGGAGCCCTAGAGGGCTACACCTTC	CASSFGALEGYTF
.	.	TRBV3-1/TRBV3-2	TRBJ1-1	TGTGCCAGCAGCCCGCAGGGGTGGGGACGGAACACTGAAGCTTTCTTT	CASSPQGWGRNTEAFF
.	.	TRBV12-3/TRBV12-4	TRBJ1-5	TGTGCCAGCAGTTTGACGGGGCAGCCCCAGCATTTT	CASSLTGQPQHF
.	.	TRBV3-1/TRBV3-2	TRBJ1-1	TGTGCCAGCAGCCAAGAAGACGGCTTGAACACTGAAGCTTTCTTT	CASSQEDGLNTEAFF